Listed below are T cell receptor beta chains from one sample, sequenced in a study of T cells in Graves' hyperthyroidism and ophthalmopathy. TCRdb independently ran MiXCR on the multiplex PCR reads; one entry per CDR3 protein. Found here are hundreds of thousands of distinct CDR3 sequences, just under 20% of them singletons; the top ten hold approximately 48%. The sample consisted of blood. The receptors originated from a man aged 35 to 55 with Graves' ophthalmopathy. Each CDR3 is given with its conserved first and last residue. The D gene is left open where the match is weak. Some rows mark clone size as missing; the rest say once, few, many or name a class of expanded clone.

V: TRBV12-3/TRBV12-4
size: many
D: TRBD1
J: TRBJ2-1
DNA: TGTGCCAGCAGAGGGGACAGGGAGGGATACGGGGGTTACAATGAGCAGTTCTTC
CDR3: CASRGDREGYGGYNEQFF

V: TRBV28
size: many
D: TRBD1
J: TRBJ1-1
DNA: TGTGCCAGCAGTGCGCCCAGGGGGCCGAGCACTGAAGCTTTCTTT
CDR3: CASSAPRGPSTEAFF

V: TRBV29-1
size: few
D: TRBD2
J: TRBJ2-1
DNA: TGCAGCGTTGAACCTAGCGGTCTGGATGAGCAGTTCTTC
CDR3: CSVEPSGLDEQFF

V: TRBV2
size: many
D: .
J: TRBJ2-5
DNA: TGTGCCAGCATACTAGGGACTTCGGTGCGGGAGACCCAGTACTTC
CDR3: CASILGTSVRETQYF

V: TRBV12-3/TRBV12-4
size: many
D: .
J: TRBJ2-4
DNA: TGTGCCAGCAGTTTATCAGGAGAAAACATTCAGTACTTC
CDR3: CASSLSGENIQYF

V: TRBV20-1
size: .
D: TRBD2
J: TRBJ2-1
DNA: TGCAGTGCTAGGGAGCGGGGCTACAATGAGCAGTTCTTC
CDR3: CSARERGYNEQFF

V: TRBV3-1
size: many
D: .
J: TRBJ2-5
DNA: TGTGCCAGCAGCCAAGGGCAACGGGAGACCCAGTACTTC
CDR3: CASSQGQRETQYF

V: TRBV2
size: many
D: .
J: TRBJ2-5
DNA: TGTGCCAGCACCACGAAGGGGGCCCAGTACTTC
CDR3: CASTTKGAQYF

V: TRBV20-1
size: .
D: .
J: TRBJ1-3
DNA: TGCAGTGCTAGAGAGGGGTCCAACTCTGGAAACACCATATATTTT
CDR3: CSAREGSNSGNTIYF

V: TRBV29-1
size: .
D: .
J: TRBJ1-2
DNA: TGCAGCGTTGGGACAGCTAACTATGGCTACACCTTC
CDR3: CSVGTANYGYTF

V: TRBV18
size: many
D: TRBD1
J: TRBJ1-2
DNA: TGTGCCAGCTCACCATCCTCCGTGGGGACAGGGAACTATGGCTACACCTTC
CDR3: CASSPSSVGTGNYGYTF

V: TRBV13
size: few
D: .
J: TRBJ2-5
DNA: TGTGCCACCAGTGATTTGAAGGGAGCGGAGACCCAGTACTTC
CDR3: CATSDLKGAETQYF

V: TRBV5-4
size: .
D: TRBD2
J: TRBJ2-4
DNA: TGTGCCAGCAGTCACAACCCGGGAGTTGGGGGGGATAACATTCAGTACTTC
CDR3: CASSHNPGVGGDNIQYF

V: TRBV3-1
size: .
D: TRBD1
J: TRBJ1-1
DNA: TGTGCCAGCAGTGGACAGGGGTTGGGAGCTTTCTTT
CDR3: CASSGQGLGAFF

V: TRBV7-8
size: many
D: .
J: TRBJ2-7
DNA: TGTGCCAGCAGCCTGGACCGTAGCGGACACTACTACGAGCAGTACTTC
CDR3: CASSLDRSGHYYEQYF

V: TRBV6-1
size: few
D: TRBD2
J: TRBJ2-7
DNA: TGTGCCAGCAGCCTCTCTACGGGGGGCTACGAGCAGTACTTC
CDR3: CASSLSTGGYEQYF

V: TRBV28
size: .
D: .
J: TRBJ2-3
DNA: TGTGCCAGTTTTCCCACAGGTCCAGGCACAGATACGCAGTATTTT
CDR3: CASFPTGPGTDTQYF

V: TRBV12-3/TRBV12-4
size: few
D: TRBD1
J: TRBJ2-2
DNA: TGTGCCAGCAGTCGACGAGGGGGCCCCGGGGAGCTGTTTTTT
CDR3: CASSRRGGPGELFF

V: TRBV29-1
size: .
D: .
J: TRBJ1-2
DNA: TGCAGCGCTCCACAGGACTATGGCTACACCTTC
CDR3: CSAPQDYGYTF

V: TRBV7-9
size: few
D: .
J: TRBJ2-5
DNA: TGTGCCAGCAGCAGGGACGCCCTCCAAGAGACCCAGTACTTC
CDR3: CASSRDALQETQYF

V: TRBV20-1
size: .
D: TRBD2
J: TRBJ2-3
DNA: TGCAGTGCTAGGGAACCCCGGCTAGCGGGAGTGGCAGATACGCAGTATTTT
CDR3: CSAREPRLAGVADTQYF

V: TRBV4-1
size: many
D: TRBD1
J: TRBJ1-2
DNA: TGCGCCAGCAGCCAACTGGGACAGTCCTATGGCTACACCTTC
CDR3: CASSQLGQSYGYTF

V: TRBV7-3
size: .
D: .
J: TRBJ2-5
DNA: TGTGCCAGCAGCCCCCGTAAGGAGACCCAGTACTTC
CDR3: CASSPRKETQYF

V: TRBV28
size: many
D: TRBD2
J: TRBJ2-7
DNA: TGTGCCAGCAAAAGTGGACTAGTCGGCTCCTACGAGCAGTACTTC
CDR3: CASKSGLVGSYEQYF

V: TRBV5-4
size: .
D: TRBD2
J: TRBJ2-1
DNA: TGTGCCAGCAGCTTGGCCGGGCTAGCGGGGGACAATGAGCAGTTCTTC
CDR3: CASSLAGLAGDNEQFF

V: TRBV27
size: .
D: .
J: TRBJ1-1
DNA: TGTGCCAGCAGTCACGCCCTTGGGGGAACTGAAGCTTTCTTT
CDR3: CASSHALGGTEAFF

V: TRBV24-1
size: .
D: TRBD2
J: TRBJ2-7
DNA: TGTGCCACCAGTGTACTAGCGGGGCCCTACGAGCAGTACTTC
CDR3: CATSVLAGPYEQYF

V: TRBV7-9
size: many
D: .
J: TRBJ2-6
DNA: TGTGCCAGCAGCCCCCCCTTGCGGGGCCTGACTTTC
CDR3: CASSPPLRGLTF

V: TRBV14
size: few
D: .
J: TRBJ1-1
DNA: TGTGCCAGCAGCCAGTATAAGAACACTGAAGCTTTCTTT
CDR3: CASSQYKNTEAFF

V: TRBV19
size: .
D: TRBD2
J: TRBJ2-1
DNA: TGTGCCAGTAGGACTAGCGGGCCTAACAATGAGCAGTTCTTC
CDR3: CASRTSGPNNEQFF

V: TRBV12-3/TRBV12-4
size: many
D: .
J: TRBJ1-2
DNA: TGTGCCAGCAGTTTATCGGGCGCCCACTATGGCTACACCTTC
CDR3: CASSLSGAHYGYTF

V: TRBV12-3/TRBV12-4
size: many
D: .
J: TRBJ1-2
DNA: TGTGCCAGCAGTTTAGGAGGGTTCTATGGCTACACCTTC
CDR3: CASSLGGFYGYTF

V: TRBV7-9
size: .
D: TRBD1
J: TRBJ2-7
DNA: TGTGCCAGCAGCTTGGGACAGGGCTCTGCCTACGAGCAGTACTTC
CDR3: CASSLGQGSAYEQYF

V: TRBV18
size: .
D: .
J: TRBJ2-1
DNA: TGTGCCAGCTCATCCGGACAGAACAATGAGCAGATCTTC
CDR3: CASSSGQNNEQIF

V: TRBV6-2/TRBV6-3
size: many
D: TRBD1
J: TRBJ2-7
DNA: TGTGCCAGCAGCACAGGGGACGGATATAGCGAGCAGTACTTC
CDR3: CASSTGDGYSEQYF

V: TRBV19
size: .
D: .
J: TRBJ1-1
DNA: TGTGCCAGTGGCCCGAGGATATTCCGAGGGAACACTGAAGCTTTCTTT
CDR3: CASGPRIFRGNTEAFF

V: TRBV12-3/TRBV12-4
size: many
D: .
J: TRBJ2-3
DNA: TGTGCCACCGGAGCAGATACGCAGTATTTT
CDR3: CATGADTQYF

V: TRBV4-1
size: .
D: TRBD2
J: TRBJ2-7
DNA: TGCGCCAGCAGACATAGCGGGGGGGCCTACGAGCAGTACTTC
CDR3: CASRHSGGAYEQYF